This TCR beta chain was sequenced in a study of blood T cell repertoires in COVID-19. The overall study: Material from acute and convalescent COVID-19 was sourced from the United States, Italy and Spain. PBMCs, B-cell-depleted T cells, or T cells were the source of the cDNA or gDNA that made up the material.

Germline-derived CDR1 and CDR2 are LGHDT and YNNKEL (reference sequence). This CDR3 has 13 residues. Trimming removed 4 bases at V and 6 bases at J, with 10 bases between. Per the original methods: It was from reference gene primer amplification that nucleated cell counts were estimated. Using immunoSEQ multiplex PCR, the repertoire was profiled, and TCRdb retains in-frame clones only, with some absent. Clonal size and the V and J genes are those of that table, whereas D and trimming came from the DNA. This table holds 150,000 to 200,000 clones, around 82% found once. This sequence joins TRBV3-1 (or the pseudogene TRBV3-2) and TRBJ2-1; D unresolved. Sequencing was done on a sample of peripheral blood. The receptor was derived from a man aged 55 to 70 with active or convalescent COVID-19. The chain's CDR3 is CASSRASLNEQFF. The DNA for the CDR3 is TGTGCCAGCAGCCGGGCCTCCCTCAATGAGCAGTTCTTC.